The 30 T cell receptor beta chains below come from one sample, sequenced in a study of cytotoxic CD8 clonotypes in ibrutinib-treated CLL. The repertoire was sequenced with immunoSEQ multiplex PCR; TCRdb's copy has only in-frame clones and lacks some. The sample carries roughly 47,000 clones, roughly 57% recorded once. The sequenced sample was PBMCs, obtained after 12 months of ibrutinib treatment. Receptor source: a human donor with chronic lymphocytic leukemia.

The chain uses TRBV7-2 and TRBJ1-2; tentatively, D is TRBD1 (6 bases). The CDR3 is 13 residues long. Germline CDR1 and CDR2: SGHTA and FQGNSA. Trimming took off 1 base at V and 8 bases at J, with 11 bases between the two ends. The CDR3 region is CASSLDRVYGYTF. The DNA for the CDR3 is TGTGCCAGCAGCTTAGACAGGGTTTACGGCTACACCTTC.

This clone was seen only a few times. CDR3 protein: CASSLGHSQETQYF. The CDR3 DNA sequence: TGTGCCAGCAGTTTAGGACACTCCCAAGAGACCCAGTACTTC. The chain employs TRBV28 and TRBJ2-5, with D perhaps matching TRBD1 (5 bases). This CDR3 region has 14 residues. Germline V lookup: CDR1 MDHEN, CDR2 SYDVKM. The ends were cut back, 2 bases at V and 1 base at J, with 8 bases in the middle.

This clone was picked up a small number of times. The J gene is TRBJ1-5, the V gene TRBV27; no clear D. V lost 3 bases and J lost 3, with 6 bases in between. This CDR3 has 13 residues. Germline V gene sequence: CDR1 MNHEY, CDR2 SMNVEV (reference sequence). The CDR3 region has the DNA TGTGCCAGCAGTTTTTTGGCCAATCAGCCCCAGCATTTT. It yields the protein CASSFLANQPQHF.

V usage is TRBV6-5 and J usage is TRBJ2-6; D may be TRBD2 (6 bases). The ends were cut back, 5 bases at V and 4 bases at J, with 6 bases in the middle. CDR3 length equals 13 residues. Germline V gene data show CDR1 as MNHEY and CDR2 as SVGAGI. This CDR3 reads CASSRGGANVLTF. The CDR3 DNA reads TGTGCCAGCAGTCGGGGGGGGGCCAACGTCCTGACTTTC.

This clone has just one count. This chain connects TRBV28 to TRBJ1-2; D ambiguous. The germline V gene has CDR1 MDHEN and CDR2 SYDVKM. V was trimmed by 7 bases and J by 4 bases, leaving 19 bases between them. The CDR3 covers 15 residues. CDR3 amino acids: CASTTPMVKGYGYTF. The CDR3 region has the DNA TGTGCCAGCACTACCCCAATGGTCAAAGGCTATGGCTACACCTTC.

The CDR3 sequence: CASSVAGQGVDTQYF. In nucleotides, the CDR3 is TGCGCCAGCAGTGTGGCCGGACAGGGGGTAGATACGCAGTATTTT. The rearrangement joins TRBV10-2 to TRBJ2-3, with 10 bases matching TRBD1. This CDR3 comprises 15 residues. CDR1 is WSHSY and CDR2 is SAAADI in the germline V gene. Unmatched junction bases numbered 6, after V lost 4 bases and J lost 5 bases.

This clone was seen a few times. The V and J genes are TRBV27 and TRBJ1-2, with D unresolved. Germline assignment: CDR1 MNHEY and CDR2 SMNVEV (reference sequence). V lost 7 bases to trimming and J lost 4 bases, with 10 bases between them. This CDR3 region has 12 residues. The CDR3 sequence is CASIPRCYGYTF. The DNA of the CDR3 is TGTGCCAGCATCCCTCGGTGCTATGGCTACACCTTC.

This clone has a single count. The chain combines TRBV6-1 with TRBJ2-5; 9 nucleotides agree with TRBD1. The junction had 8 bases not matched to a gene; V was cut back by 7 bases and J by 5 bases. Germline-derived CDR1 and CDR2 are MNHNS and SASEGT. The CDR3 runs to 14 residues. The CDR3 DNA is TGTGCCAGCATCGAGACAGGGGGAAGGGAGACCCAGTACTTC. It is translated as CASIETGGRETQYF.

The table lists this clone with a count of one. The rearrangement joins TRBV28 to TRBJ2-7; TRBD2 matches at 14 bases. The V gene end was trimmed by 7 bases and the J gene end by 4 bases; junction bases not matched to a gene: 18. This CDR3 is built from 19 residues. CDR1 is MDHEN and CDR2 is SYDVKM in the germline V gene. This CDR3 is CASTLLQGTSGRVGYEQYF. The CDR3, as DNA: TGTGCCAGCACCCTTTTACAAGGGACTAGCGGGAGAGTTGGGTACGAGCAGTACTTC. Filled out from reference TRBV28 and TRBJ2-7, the complete variable domain reads DVKVTQSSRYLVKRTGEKVFLECVQDMDHENMFWYRQDPGLGLRLIYFSYDVKMKEKGDIPEGYSVSREKKERFSLILESASTNQTSMYLCASTLLQGTSGRVGYEQYFGPGTRLTVT.

This chain connects TRBV18 to TRBJ2-1; 12 bases align to TRBD2. The germline CDR1 and CDR2 sequences are KGHSH and LQKENI. CDR3 length: 15 residues. Germline trimming cut 5 bases from V and 6 bases from J; bases unmatched to any gene: 5. CDR3 sequence reads: CASSSTSGRGNEQFF. CDR3 nucleotides: TGTGCCAGCTCATCGACTAGCGGGAGAGGCAATGAGCAGTTCTTC.

The chain couples TRBV29-1 to TRBJ2-1, with D possibly being TRBD1 or TRBD2 (5 bases each). Trimming pared 5 bases from V and 0 bases from J, leaving 17 bases between. Germline values: CDR1 SQVTM, CDR2 ANQGSEA. The length of the CDR3 is 16 residues. The CDR3 is CSVCRDLTSSYNEQFF. The CDR3 DNA reads as TGCAGCGTTTGCCGGGACCTTACCAGCTCCTACAATGAGCAGTTCTTC.

The genes are TRBV19 and TRBJ1-1, with a weak D call TRBD1 (6 bases). This CDR3 is built from 13 residues. The V and J ends lost 6 bases and 3 bases respectively, with 11 bases between them. CDR1 is LNHDA, CDR2 SQIVND, per germline (reference sequence). CDR3 loop: CASSGQTYTEAFF. As DNA, the CDR3 is TGTGCCAGTAGCGGACAGACTTACACTGAAGCTTTCTTT.

The rearrangement links TRBV5-1 to TRBJ2-3; 12 bases line up with TRBD1. The CDR3 covers 16 residues. Per germline, CDR1 SGHRS and CDR2 YFSETQ. V lost 8 bases and J lost 2; bases outside the gene matches: 9. The CDR3: CASSLGGQGATDTQYF. The CDR3 DNA reads TGCGCCAGTAGCCTAGGGGGACAGGGGGCCACAGATACGCAGTATTTT.

This clone was counted once. V gene TRBV6-1 combines with J gene TRBJ1-5, with a possible D match to TRBD1 (5 bases). Germline V gene lookup returns CDR1 MNHNS and CDR2 SASEGT. This CDR3 contains 14 residues. V was shortened by 7 bases and J by 5 bases, with 15 bases between the two germline ends. The CDR3 loop is CASTPAGPDQPQHF. For the CDR3, the DNA is TGTGCCAGCACTCCCGCGGGACCTGATCAGCCCCAGCATTTT.

This chain connects TRBV6-1 to TRBJ2-7, with a tentative D call TRBD1 (6 bases). Germline lookup yields CDR1 MNHNS and CDR2 SASEGT. V shed 4 bases and J shed 4 bases, with 20 bases lying between them. This CDR3 is built from 16 residues. CDR3 nucleotide sequence: TGTGCCAGCAGTGGTATGGGGAGACAGGCCCCTTACGAGCAGTACTTC. Translation gives CASSGMGRQAPYEQYF.

This clone came up many times. The gene calls are TRBV2 and TRBJ1-4, with 7 bases that match TRBD1. J gave up 8 bases and V 6 bases, and 6 bases lay outside the gene matches. CDR3 size: 13 residues. Germline V lookup: CDR1 SNHLY, CDR2 FYNNEI. CDR3 bases: TGTGCCAGCAGGGGGACAGCCGGAGAAAAACTGTTTTTT. Translation gives CASRGTAGEKLFF.

Here the CDR3 reads CASSLGGRTSGSFNEQFF. The CDR3 DNA reads TGTGCCAGCAGCTTAGGAGGAAGGACTAGCGGGAGTTTCAATGAGCAGTTCTTC. J is TRBJ2-1 and V is TRBV11-3; the match to TRBD2 covers 13 bases. V was pared by 1 base and J by 6 bases, with 9 bases of the junction left unmatched. There are 18 residues in the CDR3. CDR1 and CDR2 from the germline V gene are SGHNT and YENEEA.

This chain joins TRBV6-1 and TRBJ1-6; D remains unclear. Trimming pared 0 bases from V and 7 bases from J, leaving 7 bases between. The CDR3 covers 14 residues. Germline CDR1 MNHNS, CDR2 SASEGT. Here the CDR3 reads CASSEAPQNSPLHF. CDR3 nucleotide sequence: TGTGCCAGCAGTGAAGCCCCACAGAATTCACCCCTCCACTTT.

This sequence joins TRBV9 and TRBJ1-3, with D hard to call. Trimming removed 1 base at V and 1 base at J, with 6 bases between. There are 14 residues in the CDR3. CDR1 is SGDLS and CDR2 is YYNGEE in the germline V gene. This chain's CDR3 is CASSVTGSGNTIYF. The CDR3 DNA is TGTGCCAGCAGCGTAACCGGGTCTGGAAACACCATATATTTT.

This clone appeared a few times. One end of the junction does not line up with germline, which may come from a read error. CDR3 residues: CAGSMGPGAETQYF. The CDR3 DNA reads as TGTGCCGGTAGTATGGGCCCGGGGGCAGAGACCCAGTACTTC. The chain combines TRBV19 with TRBJ2-5; TRBD1 or TRBD2 may be the D gene (6 bases each). The germline V gene has CDR1 LNHDA and CDR2 SQIVND (reference sequence). The CDR3 contains 14 residues.

This clone was recorded at least ten times. The chain is built from TRBV6-1 and TRBJ2-7; D remains ambiguous. Germline CDR1 and CDR2: MNHNS and SASEGT. This CDR3 has 12 amino acids. The V end lost 5 bases, the J end lost 2 bases, and 7 bases lay between the germline ends. The CDR3 DNA sequence: TGTGCCAGCAGTACATGGGCCTACGAGCAGTACTTC. It is translated as CASSTWAYEQYF.

The chain carries TRBV5-1 and TRBJ1-1; D might be TRBD1 (6 bases). Trimming removed 4 bases at V and 1 base at J, with 14 bases between. This CDR3 spans 15 amino acids. Germline CDR1 reads SGHRS; CDR2 reads YFSETQ. CDR3 bases: TGCGCCAGCAGCATGGGGGCTAGGCAGAACACTGAAGCTTTCTTT. This encodes CASSMGARQNTEAFF. The full variable domain, with the rest looked up from reference TRBV5-1 and TRBJ1-1, is KAGVTQTPRYLIKTRGQQVTLSCSPISGHRSVSWYQQTPGQGLQFLFEYFSETQRNKGNFPGRFSGRQFSNSRSEMNVSTLELGDSALYLCASSMGARQNTEAFFGQGTRLTVV.

This clone was found a few times. This rearrangement joins TRBV29-1 to TRBJ2-7; TRBD1 matches at 9 bases. The V gene's germline CDR1 is SQVTM and CDR2 ANQGSEA. The CDR3 has 13 residues. The ends lost 4 bases at V and 2 bases at J; junction bases unmatched: 3. The CDR3 is CSVGGQGPYEQYF. The CDR3 nucleotides read TGCAGCGTTGGGGGACAGGGCCCCTACGAGCAGTACTTC.

In its sample, this clone was seen many times. The V gene is TRBV18, the J gene TRBJ2-7, with 7 bases aligning to TRBD1. Germline V gene data show CDR1 as KGHSH and CDR2 as LQKENI. Trimming at V came to 5 bases and at J to 2 bases, leaving 12 bases not matched to a gene. The CDR3 is made up of 16 amino acids. The CDR3 DNA sequence: TGTGCCAGCTCAACCACAATAACACAGGGGCCCTACGAGCAGTACTTC. Protein product: CASSTTITQGPYEQYF.

The genes are TRBV11-2 and TRBJ2-7, with 9 bases matching TRBD1. This CDR3 region has 17 residues. Germline CDR1 SGHAT, CDR2 FQNNGV. V lost 0 bases to trimming and J lost 0 bases; unmatched junction nucleotides: 6. For the CDR3, the DNA is TGTGCCAGCAGCTTAGACCTCCCGGACAGGGGCTCCTACGAGCAGTACTTC. Its translation is CASSLDLPDRGSYEQYF.

This clone occurred many times. The V and J genes are TRBV18 and TRBJ2-5; D is undetermined. The length of the CDR3 is 13 residues. CDR1 is KGHSH and CDR2 is LQKENI in the germline V gene. Trimming removed 3 bases at V and 4 bases at J, with 9 bases between. DNA of the CDR3: TGTGCCAGCTCACCGGGGATAGCAGAGACCCAGTACTTC. Its protein is CASSPGIAETQYF.

The V and J genes are TRBV5-4 and TRBJ2-2; the D is unclear. The CDR3 length is 17 residues. CDR1 SGHNT and CDR2 YYREEE come from the germline V gene (reference sequence). Trimming removed 0 bases at V and 1 base at J, with 13 bases between. The CDR3 loop is CASSLAAASRNTGELFF. The CDR3 bases are TGTGCCAGCAGCTTGGCCGCAGCTTCAAGGAACACCGGGGAGCTGTTTTTT.

This clone was seen only a few times. The V gene is TRBV6-1, the J gene TRBJ2-7, with 9 nucleotides matching TRBD1. V was pared by 7 bases and J by 4 bases, with 5 bases of the junction left unmatched. Germline loops: CDR1 MNHNS, CDR2 SASEGT. This CDR3 spans 13 amino acids. CDR3 region: CASTSGQGYEQYF. As DNA, the CDR3 is TGTGCCAGCACATCGGGACAGGGTTACGAGCAGTACTTC.

In its sample, this clone was seen a few times. This chain links TRBV19 with TRBJ2-4, with D maybe TRBD2 (5 bases). Per the germline V gene, CDR1 is LNHDA and CDR2 is SQIVND (reference sequence). Trimming cost V 8 bases and J 3 bases, with 17 bases left between them. The length of the CDR3 is 15 residues. For the CDR3, the DNA is TGTGCCAGTGGGGAGCCGGGCTATGGCAAAAACATTCAGTACTTC. It yields the protein CASGEPGYGKNIQYF.

The CDR3 region is CASNRVPGNTIYF. The CDR3 DNA reads TGCGCCAGCAACAGGGTCCCTGGAAACACCATATATTTT. The chain carries TRBV5-1 and TRBJ1-3; tentatively, D is TRBD1 (6 bases). The CDR3 has 13 amino acids. Germline V CDR1 and CDR2: SGHRS, YFSETQ. V dropped 6 bases and J dropped 2 bases, with 9 bases sitting between them.